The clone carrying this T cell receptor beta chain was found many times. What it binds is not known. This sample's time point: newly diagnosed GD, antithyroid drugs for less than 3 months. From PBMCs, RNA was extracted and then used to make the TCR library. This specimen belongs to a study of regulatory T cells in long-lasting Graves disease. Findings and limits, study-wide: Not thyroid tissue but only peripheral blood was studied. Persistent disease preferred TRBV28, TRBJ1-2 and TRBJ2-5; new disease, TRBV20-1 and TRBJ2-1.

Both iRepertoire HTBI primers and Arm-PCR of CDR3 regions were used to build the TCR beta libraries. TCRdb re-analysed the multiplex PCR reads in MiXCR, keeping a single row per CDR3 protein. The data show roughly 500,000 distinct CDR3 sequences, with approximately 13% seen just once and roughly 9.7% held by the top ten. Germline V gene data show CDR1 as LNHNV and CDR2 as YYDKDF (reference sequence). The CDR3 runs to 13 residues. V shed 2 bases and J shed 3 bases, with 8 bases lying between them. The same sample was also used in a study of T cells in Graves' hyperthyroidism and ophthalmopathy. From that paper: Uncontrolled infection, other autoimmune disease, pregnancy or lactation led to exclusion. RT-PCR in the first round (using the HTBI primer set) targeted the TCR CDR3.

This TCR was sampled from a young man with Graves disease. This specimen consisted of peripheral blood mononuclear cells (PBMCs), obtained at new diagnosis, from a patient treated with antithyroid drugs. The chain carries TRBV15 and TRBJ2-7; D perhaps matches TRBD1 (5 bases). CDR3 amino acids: CATSRQGDYEQYF. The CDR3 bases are TGTGCCACCAGCAGACAGGGCGACTACGAGCAGTACTTC.